This TCR beta chain comes out of a study of early T cells in non-severe SARS-CoV-2 infection. Study summary: RNA in bulk from unsorted whole blood was sequenced, and chains were unpaired.

A remark on this clonotype: Antigen unknown.

Individually, cDNA molecules had unique molecular identifiers attached to them. TCRdb called the 5' RACE reads again in MiXCR, with one record for every CDR3 protein. The sample lists fewer than 75,000 distinct CDR3 sequences, 20% occurring once. Study-wide findings and caveats: VDJdb-based annotation leaned toward anti-spike CD8 responses and missed private and CD4 specificities.

From germline, CDR1 is MGHRA and CDR2 YSYEKL. The CDR3 spans 16 residues. Trimming took off 6 bases at V and 0 bases at J, with 15 bases between the two ends. This sequence was found in an adult who was a healthcare worker with PCR-confirmed SARS-CoV-2 infection or an uninfected control (not recorded which). This rearrangement joins TRBV4-1 to TRBJ1-3; D gene uncertain. The sample in question was whole blood, obtained at baseline. As DNA, the CDR3 is TGCGCCAGCAGTGAGATCTGGGGAACCTCTGGAAACACCATATATTTT. Protein product: CASSEIWGTSGNTIYF.